A single sample gave rise to the 31 T cell receptor beta chains below, sequenced in a study of blood T cell repertoires in COVID-19. Clones were read by immunoSEQ multiplex PCR, and TCRdb kept only the in-frame ones, dropping some. The table shows 95,000 to 150,000 clones, with about 79% occurring only once. Specimen: peripheral blood. The receptors derive from a woman aged 65 to 85 with acute or convalescent COVID-19.

V and J are TRBV6-5 and TRBJ2-1, with D possibly matching TRBD1 (9 bases). V lost 8 bases and J 4 bases, leaving 15 bases between the germline ends. This CDR3 contains 14 residues. Germline V gene sequence: CDR1 MNHEY, CDR2 SVGAGI. This CDR3 is CASERGTGYNEQFF. CDR3 sequence (DNA): TGTGCCAGCGAGCGGGGGACAGGGTACAATGAGCAGTTCTTC.

The chain recombines TRBV24-1 with TRBJ2-2; 7 bases are a match to TRBD1. With 6 bases clipped from V and 6 bases from J, the junction kept 3 bases outside the gene matches. Germline CDR1 KGHDR, CDR2 SFDVKD. The CDR3 runs to 13 residues. CDR3 amino acids: CATSLQGPGELFF. The CDR3 nucleotides read TGTGCCACCAGTCTACAGGGGCCCGGGGAGCTGTTTTTT.

The chain is built from TRBV10-3 and TRBJ1-6; possibly TRBD1 for D (6 bases). CDR3 size: 15 residues. The germline CDR1 and CDR2 sequences are ENHRY and SYGVKD. Trimming removed 5 bases at V and 5 bases at J, with 13 bases between. CDR3 DNA sequence: TGTGCCATCAGTTCTGTGGACAGCGATAATTCACCCCTCCACTTT. It specifies CAISSVDSDNSPLHF.

The chain couples TRBV4-1 to TRBJ2-2; the match to TRBD1 covers 10 bases. The germline gives CDR1 MGHRA, CDR2 YSYEKL. The CDR3 extends over 15 amino acids. V shed 8 bases, J shed 7 bases, and the junction held 10 bases outside the gene matches. The CDR3 spells CASSTGTGVVGELFF. CDR3 sequence (DNA): TGCGCCAGCTCGACAGGGACAGGGGTCGTCGGGGAGCTGTTTTTT.

This clone was seen a handful of times. The chain joins TRBV25-1 to TRBJ1-2; D not certain. Germline values: CDR1 MGHDK, CDR2 SYGVNS. The CDR3 contains 13 residues. Trimming took off 7 bases at V and 8 bases at J, with 17 bases between the two ends. CDR3 region: CASMGGVLGGYTF. In nucleotides, the CDR3 is TGTGCCAGCATGGGCGGGGTGTTGGGGGGCTACACCTTC.

The chain employs TRBV4-1 and TRBJ2-1; 11 bases align to TRBD2. The CDR3 runs 16 residues. Germline CDR1 MGHRA, CDR2 YSYEKL. The ends lost 2 bases at V and 3 bases at J; junction bases unmatched: 3. The CDR3 sequence is CASSQLLAGGYNEQFF. CDR3 bases: TGCGCCAGCAGCCAACTCCTAGCGGGGGGCTACAATGAGCAGTTCTTC.

This clone was counted a single time. The rearrangement joins TRBV5-8 to TRBJ2-5; 8 nucleotides match TRBD2. The V gene's germline CDR1 is SGHTS and CDR2 YDEGEE. Trimming at V came to 1 base and at J to 6 bases, leaving 2 bases not matched to a gene. This CDR3 has 13 amino acids. For the CDR3, the DNA is TGTGCCAGCAGCTTGCGCGGGGGGAAGACCCAGTACTTC. Translated: CASSLRGGKTQYF.

This clone was seen once. V gene TRBV5-5 combines with J gene TRBJ1-4; 9 nucleotides line up with TRBD1. Germline V gives CDR1 SGHKS, CDR2 YYEKEE (reference sequence). CDR3 length: 15 residues. V lost 2 bases to trimming and J lost 8 bases; unmatched junction nucleotides: 7. In DNA, the CDR3 is TGTGCCAGCAGCTTTACCGGGACAGGGACCGAAAAACTGTTTTTT. Encoded protein: CASSFTGTGTEKLFF.

The chain employs TRBV5-1 and TRBJ1-2; TRBD1 aligns across 11 bases. With V trimmed by 0 bases and J by 2 bases, 3 bases remained unmatched. This CDR3 has 16 amino acids. Germline CDR1 SGHRS, CDR2 YFSETQ. The DNA of the CDR3 is TGCGCCAGCAGCTTGGAGGGACAGGGGGGCAACTATGGCTACACCTTC. Residues: CASSLEGQGGNYGYTF.

The chain carries TRBV14 and TRBJ1-2; 7 bases line up with TRBD1. Germline loops: CDR1 SGHDN, CDR2 FVKESK. The length of the CDR3 is 14 residues. V shed 1 base and J 8 bases; nucleotides not matched to a gene: 7. The CDR3 protein is CASSQVGKGAGYTF. CDR3 nucleotide sequence: TGTGCCAGCAGCCAAGTGGGGAAGGGGGCAGGCTACACCTTC.

V usage is TRBV28 and J usage is TRBJ1-2; tentative D call: TRBD1 (5 bases). The CDR3 is 13 residues long. The V end lost 5 bases, the J end lost 0 bases, and 7 bases lay between the germline ends. Germline V lookup: CDR1 MDHEN, CDR2 SYDVKM. CDR3 in DNA: TGTGCCAGCAGTCAGGACACTAACTATGGCTACACCTTC. As protein: CASSQDTNYGYTF.

J is TRBJ1-2 and V is TRBV6-5; D is perhaps TRBD1 (5 bases). Trimming removed 0 bases from V and 8 bases from J, with 19 bases in between. Germline V gives CDR1 MNHEY, CDR2 SVGAGI. The CDR3 runs 16 residues. This chain's CDR3 is CASSYSKFRRVEGYTF. In DNA form, the CDR3 reads TGTGCCAGCAGTTACTCGAAATTTCGCAGGGTAGAAGGCTACACCTTC.

J is TRBJ1-1 and V is TRBV6-2 or TRBV6-3, with 7 nucleotides matching TRBD1. CDR3 size: 14 residues. Germline loops: CDR1 MNHEY, CDR2 SVGEGT. Trimming took 5 bases from V and 4 from J; bases not matched to a gene: 7. CDR3 bases: TGTGCCAGCAGTACACGGACAGGCTCCACTGAAGCTTTCTTT. Protein product: CASSTRTGSTEAFF.

As concerns this clone: In the same sample, other DNA sequences code for this CDR3. The chain is built from TRBV7-2 and TRBJ1-5; 8 bases line up with TRBD1. The CDR3 loop spans 13 amino acids. Germline trimming cut 3 bases from V and 7 bases from J; bases unmatched to any gene: 2. Germline lookup yields CDR1 SGHTA and CDR2 FQGNSA. In nucleotides, the CDR3 is TGTGCCAGCAGCTTGACAGGGGACCAGCCCCAGCATTTT. Its translation: CASSLTGDQPQHF.

The rearrangement joins TRBV12-3 or TRBV12-4 to TRBJ1-2; D remains ambiguous. The CDR3 length is 11 residues. The ends were cut back, 6 bases at V and 6 bases at J, with 8 bases in the middle. CDR3 sequence (DNA): TGTGCCAGCAGGCTGCCGGATGGCTACACCTTC. This gives the protein CASRLPDGYTF.

The J gene is TRBJ2-5, the V gene TRBV5-1, with 8 bases matching TRBD2. The CDR3 has 16 amino acids. With V trimmed by 0 bases and J by 2 bases, 6 bases remained unmatched. Germline V lookup: CDR1 SGHRS, CDR2 YFSETQ. The CDR3: CASSLAPAGAQETQYF. CDR3 in DNA: TGCGCCAGCAGCTTGGCACCAGCGGGAGCTCAAGAGACCCAGTACTTC.

The chain combines TRBV11-2 with TRBJ2-3; D is possibly TRBD2 (5 bases). The CDR3 contains 16 residues. The germline V gene has CDR1 SGHAT and CDR2 FQNNGV. Trimming removed 5 bases at V and 0 bases at J, with 15 bases between. The CDR3 is CASSAGLARSTDTQYF. CDR3 bases: TGTGCCAGCAGCGCAGGACTGGCCCGTAGCACAGATACGCAGTATTTT.

The J gene is TRBJ1-1, the V gene TRBV11-2; 9 bases map to TRBD1. Germline CDR1 and CDR2: SGHAT and FQNNGV. The CDR3 consists of 15 residues. V shed 2 bases, J shed 11 bases, and the junction held 12 bases outside the gene matches. The CDR3 DNA reads as TGTGCCAGCAGCTTAATAGTGGGGACAGGGCTATGGGCTTTCTTT. It translates to CASSLIVGTGLWAFF.

V and J are TRBV10-3 and TRBJ1-1; 8 bases map to TRBD1. The germline V gene encodes CDR1 ENHRY and CDR2 SYGVKD. Germline trimming cut 10 bases from V and 3 bases from J; bases unmatched to any gene: 4. The CDR3 is 12 residues long. Here the CDR3 reads CASGQGHTEAFF. CDR3 coding DNA: TGTGCCAGCGGACAGGGACACACTGAAGCTTTCTTT.

The rearrangement joins TRBV19 to TRBJ2-2, with 7 bases that match TRBD1. Germline CDR1 is LNHDA and CDR2 is SQIVND (reference sequence). This CDR3 spans 14 amino acids. Trimming at V came to 4 bases and at J to 4 bases, leaving 3 bases not matched to a gene. CDR3: CASSKAGGTGELFF. The CDR3 bases are TGTGCCAGTAGTAAGGCAGGGGGCACCGGGGAGCTGTTTTTT.

The V gene is TRBV30, the J gene TRBJ1-1; 8 bases match TRBD1. The trim removed 3 bases at V and 9 bases at J, leaving 12 bases unmatched. The length of the CDR3 is 14 residues. The germline gives CDR1 GTSNPN, CDR2 SVGIG (reference sequence). As DNA, the CDR3 is TGTGCCTGGAGCGGAAACAGGGGGGCCTCAAAAGCTTTCTTT. Its protein product is CAWSGNRGASKAFF.

In DNA, the CDR3 is TGTGCCAGCAGTTTACCAGGGGTGCTTGCTTTCTTT. It yields the protein CASSLPGVLAFF. The rearrangement joins TRBV12-3 or TRBV12-4 to TRBJ1-1, with a possible D match to TRBD1 (6 bases). The V and J ends lost 2 bases and 11 bases respectively, with 12 bases between them. CDR3 length: 12 residues.

This sequence joins TRBV19 and TRBJ1-1; 8 nucleotides line up with TRBD1. Germline V lookup: CDR1 LNHDA, CDR2 SQIVND (reference sequence). There are 15 residues in the CDR3. The junction had 10 bases not matched to a gene; V was cut back by 5 bases and J by 5 bases. The DNA for the CDR3 is TGTGCCAGTAGTCCCTGGGACAGGTCGTGGACTGAAGCTTTCTTT. Protein sequence: CASSPWDRSWTEAFF.

The genes are TRBV5-1 and TRBJ2-1; TRBD1 aligns across 10 bases. Trimming removed 4 bases from V and 9 bases from J; junction bases left unmatched: 7. Germline V gene lookup returns CDR1 SGHRS and CDR2 YFSETQ. The CDR3 loop spans 14 amino acids. The CDR3 is CASSAGQGLGEQFF. The DNA for the CDR3 is TGCGCCAGCAGCGCGGGACAGGGGCTTGGTGAGCAGTTCTTC.

The V and J genes are TRBV6-2 or TRBV6-3 and TRBJ2-2, with 7 nucleotides matching TRBD2. The CDR3 is 15 residues long. V shed 2 bases, J shed 1 base, and the junction held 1 base outside the gene matches. In germline, CDR1 is MNHEY, CDR2 SVGEGT. The CDR3 coding sequence is TGTGCCAGCAGTTACGTAGCGGGGAACACCGGGGAGCTGTTTTTT. Its translation is CASSYVAGNTGELFF.

The chain recombines TRBV6-6 with TRBJ2-7; D ambiguous. The CDR3 extends over 13 amino acids. CDR1 MNHNY and CDR2 SVGAGI come from the germline V gene (reference sequence). Trimming removed 0 bases from V and 3 bases from J, with 6 bases in between. CDR3 region: CASSYSNSYEQYV. CDR3 nucleotide sequence: TGTGCCAGCAGTTACTCGAACAGCTACGAGCAGTACGTC.

The chain recombines TRBV3-1 (or the pseudogene TRBV3-2) with TRBJ2-7; 12 bases map to TRBD2. The CDR3 runs to 18 residues. Germline V gives CDR1 LGHDT, CDR2 YNNKEL (reference sequence). V was pared by 4 bases and J by 2 bases, with 12 bases of the junction left unmatched. The CDR3 region has the DNA TGTGCCAGCAGCCCCTGGACTAGCGGGGTCGAAAGCGCCTACGAGCAGTACTTC. Its protein is CASSPWTSGVESAYEQYF.

The chain has TRBV6-5 and TRBJ1-3; possibly TRBD1 for D (5 bases). Trimming stripped 0 bases from V and 4 bases from J, with 7 bases between. The CDR3 totals 14 residues. The germline V gene encodes CDR1 MNHEY and CDR2 SVGAGI. The chain's CDR3 is CASSYSGVGNTIYF. CDR3 bases: TGTGCCAGCAGTTACTCAGGGGTAGGAAACACCATATATTTT.

The chain joins TRBV5-3 to TRBJ1-3; maybe TRBD1 (6 bases). TRBV5-3 qualifies as an ORF whose function is uncertain. There are 16 residues in the CDR3. V lost 4 bases to trimming and J lost 0 bases, with 14 bases between them. The CDR3 DNA is TGTGCCAGAAGCGGAGGGAGGGGGTACTCTGGAAACACCATATATTTT. Residues: CARSGGRGYSGNTIYF.

The chain joins TRBV15 to TRBJ2-7, with TRBD1 identical over 10 bases. CDR3 size: 14 residues. CDR1 is LNHNV, CDR2 YYDKDF, per germline (reference sequence). J gave up 2 bases and V 5 bases, and 3 bases lay outside the gene matches. The CDR3 DNA is TGTGCCACCAGCTGGGACAGGGGTGCCTACGAGCAGTACGTC. Translation gives CATSWDRGAYEQYV.

The chain joins TRBV6-5 to TRBJ2-2, with 8 bases matching TRBD2. CDR1 is MNHEY, CDR2 SVGAGI, per germline. Losses at the gene ends were 4 bases for V and 6 bases for J; bases not matched to a gene: 7. CDR3 size: 15 residues. The chain's CDR3 is CASSSTSGGPGELFF. The CDR3 nucleotides read TGTGCCAGCAGTTCCACCAGCGGGGGACCCGGGGAGCTGTTTTTT.